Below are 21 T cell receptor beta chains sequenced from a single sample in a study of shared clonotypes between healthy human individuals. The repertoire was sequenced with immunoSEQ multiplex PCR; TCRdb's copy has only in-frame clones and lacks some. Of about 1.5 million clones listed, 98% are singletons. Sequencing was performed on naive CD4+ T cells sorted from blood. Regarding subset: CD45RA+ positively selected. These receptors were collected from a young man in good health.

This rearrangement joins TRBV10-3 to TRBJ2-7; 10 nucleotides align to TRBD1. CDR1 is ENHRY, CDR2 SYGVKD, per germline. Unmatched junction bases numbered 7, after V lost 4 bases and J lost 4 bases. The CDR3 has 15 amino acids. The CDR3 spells CAISAWTGGSYEQYF. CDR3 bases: TGTGCCATCAGTGCCTGGACAGGGGGATCGTACGAGCAGTACTTC.

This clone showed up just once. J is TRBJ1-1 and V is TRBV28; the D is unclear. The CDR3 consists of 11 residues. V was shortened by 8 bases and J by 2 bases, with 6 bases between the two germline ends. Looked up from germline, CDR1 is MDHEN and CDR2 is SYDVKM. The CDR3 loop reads CASLINTEAFF. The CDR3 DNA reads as TGTGCCAGCTTGATTAACACTGAAGCTTTCTTT.

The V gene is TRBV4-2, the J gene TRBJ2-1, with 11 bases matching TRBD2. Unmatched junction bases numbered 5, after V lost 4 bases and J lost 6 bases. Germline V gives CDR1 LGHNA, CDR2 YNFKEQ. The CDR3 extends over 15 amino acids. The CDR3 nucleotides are TGTGCCAGCAGCCTGGGACTAGCGGAGAGCAATGAGCAGTTCTTC. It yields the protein CASSLGLAESNEQFF.

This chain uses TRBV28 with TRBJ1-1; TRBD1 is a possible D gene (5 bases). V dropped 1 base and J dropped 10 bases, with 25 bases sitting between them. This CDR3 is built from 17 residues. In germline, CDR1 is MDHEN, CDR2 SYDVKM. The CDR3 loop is CASSLYGVGRAIWGAFF. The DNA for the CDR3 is TGTGCCAGCAGTTTATATGGGGTCGGCAGGGCGATTTGGGGAGCTTTCTTT.

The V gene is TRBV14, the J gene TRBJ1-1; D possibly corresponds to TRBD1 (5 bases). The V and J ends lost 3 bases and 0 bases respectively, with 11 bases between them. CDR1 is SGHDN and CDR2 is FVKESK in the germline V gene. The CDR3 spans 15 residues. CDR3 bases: TGTGCCAGCAGCCATCGGGGGATCGTGAACACTGAAGCTTTCTTT. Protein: CASSHRGIVNTEAFF.

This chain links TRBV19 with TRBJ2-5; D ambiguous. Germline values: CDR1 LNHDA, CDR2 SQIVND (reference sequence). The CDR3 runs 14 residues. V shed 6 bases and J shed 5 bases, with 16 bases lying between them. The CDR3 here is CASSLPGLGETQYF. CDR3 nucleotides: TGTGCCAGTAGCCTACCTGGGCTTGGGGAGACCCAGTACTTC.

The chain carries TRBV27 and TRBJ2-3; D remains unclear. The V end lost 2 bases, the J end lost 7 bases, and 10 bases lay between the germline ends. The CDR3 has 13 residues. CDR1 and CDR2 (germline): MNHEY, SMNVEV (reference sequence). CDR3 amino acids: CASSLRVINTQYF. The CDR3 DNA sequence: TGTGCCAGCAGTTTAAGGGTCATCAATACGCAGTATTTT.

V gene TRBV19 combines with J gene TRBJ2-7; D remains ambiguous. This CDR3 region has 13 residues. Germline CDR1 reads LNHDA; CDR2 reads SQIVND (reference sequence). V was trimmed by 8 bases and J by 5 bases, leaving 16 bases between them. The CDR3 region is CASRLASGDEQYF. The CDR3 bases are TGTGCCAGTCGACTGGCCTCGGGTGACGAGCAGTACTTC.

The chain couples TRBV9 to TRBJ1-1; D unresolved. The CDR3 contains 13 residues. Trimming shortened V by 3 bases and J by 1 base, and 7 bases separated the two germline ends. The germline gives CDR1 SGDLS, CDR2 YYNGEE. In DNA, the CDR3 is TGTGCCAGCAGCGCAACAGCGAACACTGAAGCTTTCTTT. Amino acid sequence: CASSATANTEAFF.

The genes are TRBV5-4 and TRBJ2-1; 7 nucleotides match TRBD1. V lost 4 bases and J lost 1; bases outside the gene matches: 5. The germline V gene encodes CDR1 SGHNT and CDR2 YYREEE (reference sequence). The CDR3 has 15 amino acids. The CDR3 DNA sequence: TGTGCCAGCAGCCGCACGACAGGGTCCTACAATGAGCAGTTCTTC. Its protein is CASSRTTGSYNEQFF.

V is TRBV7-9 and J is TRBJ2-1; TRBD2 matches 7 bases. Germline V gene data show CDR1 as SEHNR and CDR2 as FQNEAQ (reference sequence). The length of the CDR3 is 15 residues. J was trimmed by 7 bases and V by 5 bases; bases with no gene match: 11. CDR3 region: CASSPSGGRTNEQFF. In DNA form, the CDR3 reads TGTGCCAGCAGCCCCTCGGGGGGACGGACGAATGAGCAGTTCTTC.

DNA of the CDR3: TGTGCCAGCAGCCAAGGAGGCCTAGCGGGAGGGCCGCGCTCCTACAATGAGCAGTTCTTC. It yields the protein CASSQGGLAGGPRSYNEQFF. The rearrangement links TRBV14 to TRBJ2-1, with 12 bases lining up with TRBD2. V shed 1 base and J 0 bases; nucleotides not matched to a gene: 10. The CDR3 has 20 residues. CDR1 is SGHDN, CDR2 FVKESK, per germline.

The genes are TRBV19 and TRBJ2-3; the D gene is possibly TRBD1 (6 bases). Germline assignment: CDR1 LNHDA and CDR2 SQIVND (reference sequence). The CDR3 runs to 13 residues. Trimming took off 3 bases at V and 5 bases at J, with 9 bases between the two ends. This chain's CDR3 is CASSITGRDTQYF. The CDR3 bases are TGTGCCAGTAGTATTACAGGGAGAGATACGCAGTATTTT.

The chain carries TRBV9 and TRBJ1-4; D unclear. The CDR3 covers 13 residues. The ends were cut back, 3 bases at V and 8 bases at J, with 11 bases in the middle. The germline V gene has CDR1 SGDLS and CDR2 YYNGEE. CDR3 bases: TGTGCCAGCAGCGGCGGGCAAAAAGAAAAACTGTTTTTT. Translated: CASSGGQKEKLFF. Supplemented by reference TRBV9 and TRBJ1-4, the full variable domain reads DSGVTQTPKHLITATGQRVTLRCSPRSGDLSVYWYQQSLDQGLQFLIQYYNGEERAKGNILERFSAQQFPDLHSELNLSSLELGDSALYFCASSGGQKEKLFFGSGTQLSVL.

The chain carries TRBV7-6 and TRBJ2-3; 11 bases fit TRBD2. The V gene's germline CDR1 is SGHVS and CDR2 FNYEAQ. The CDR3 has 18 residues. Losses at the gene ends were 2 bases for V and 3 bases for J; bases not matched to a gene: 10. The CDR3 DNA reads TGTGCCAGCAGCTTATCAAGTCTAGCGGGAGGAGGGACAGATACGCAGTATTTT. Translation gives CASSLSSLAGGGTDTQYF.

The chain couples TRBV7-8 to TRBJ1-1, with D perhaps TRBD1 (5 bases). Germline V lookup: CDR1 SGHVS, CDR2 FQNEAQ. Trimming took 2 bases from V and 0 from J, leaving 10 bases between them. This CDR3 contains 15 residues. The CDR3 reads CASSLTPDMNTEAFF. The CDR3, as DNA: TGTGCCAGCAGCTTAACCCCGGACATGAACACTGAAGCTTTCTTT. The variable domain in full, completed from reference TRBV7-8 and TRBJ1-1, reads GAGVSQSPRYKVAKRGQDVALRCDPISGHVSLFWYQQALGQGPEFLTYFQNEAQLDKSGLPSDRFFAERPEGSVSTLKIQRTQQEDSAVYLCASSLTPDMNTEAFFGQGTRLTVV.

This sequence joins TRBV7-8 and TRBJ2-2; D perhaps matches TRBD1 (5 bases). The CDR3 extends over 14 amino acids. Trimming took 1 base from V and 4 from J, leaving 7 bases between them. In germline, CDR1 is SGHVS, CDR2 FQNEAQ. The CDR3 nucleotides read TGTGCCAGCAGCTTAGTGCAGGGCACCGGGGAGCTGTTTTTT. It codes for CASSLVQGTGELFF.

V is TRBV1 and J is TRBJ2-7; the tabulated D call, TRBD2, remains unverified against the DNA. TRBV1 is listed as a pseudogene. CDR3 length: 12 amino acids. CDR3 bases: TGCACCAGCAGCCAACTCGTCTACGAGCAGTACTTC. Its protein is CTSSQLVYEQYF.

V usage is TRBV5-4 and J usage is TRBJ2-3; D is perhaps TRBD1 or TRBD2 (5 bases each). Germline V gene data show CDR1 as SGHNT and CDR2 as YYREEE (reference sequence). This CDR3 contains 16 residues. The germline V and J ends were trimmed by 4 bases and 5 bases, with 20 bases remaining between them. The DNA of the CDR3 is TGTGCCAGCAGCCAAATGCCCGAGGGGAGTGAAGATACGCAGTATTTT. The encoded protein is CASSQMPEGSEDTQYF.

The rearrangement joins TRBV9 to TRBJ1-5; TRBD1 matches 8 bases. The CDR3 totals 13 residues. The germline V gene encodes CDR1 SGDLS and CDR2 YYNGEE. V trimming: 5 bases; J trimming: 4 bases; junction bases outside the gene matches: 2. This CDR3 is CASSQGANQPQHF. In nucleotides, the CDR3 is TGTGCCAGCAGTCAGGGGGCTAATCAGCCCCAGCATTTT. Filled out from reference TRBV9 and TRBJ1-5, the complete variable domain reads DSGVTQTPKHLITATGQRVTLRCSPRSGDLSVYWYQQSLDQGLQFLIQYYNGEERAKGNILERFSAQQFPDLHSELNLSSLELGDSALYFCASSQGANQPQHFGDGTRLSIL.

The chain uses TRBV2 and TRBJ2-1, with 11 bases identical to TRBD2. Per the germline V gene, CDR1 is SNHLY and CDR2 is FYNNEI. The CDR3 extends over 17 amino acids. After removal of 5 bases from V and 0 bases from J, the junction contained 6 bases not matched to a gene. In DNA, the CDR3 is TGTGCCAGCAGTTCAGTAGCGGGAGGGTACTCCTACAATGAGCAGTTCTTC. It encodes CASSSVAGGYSYNEQFF.